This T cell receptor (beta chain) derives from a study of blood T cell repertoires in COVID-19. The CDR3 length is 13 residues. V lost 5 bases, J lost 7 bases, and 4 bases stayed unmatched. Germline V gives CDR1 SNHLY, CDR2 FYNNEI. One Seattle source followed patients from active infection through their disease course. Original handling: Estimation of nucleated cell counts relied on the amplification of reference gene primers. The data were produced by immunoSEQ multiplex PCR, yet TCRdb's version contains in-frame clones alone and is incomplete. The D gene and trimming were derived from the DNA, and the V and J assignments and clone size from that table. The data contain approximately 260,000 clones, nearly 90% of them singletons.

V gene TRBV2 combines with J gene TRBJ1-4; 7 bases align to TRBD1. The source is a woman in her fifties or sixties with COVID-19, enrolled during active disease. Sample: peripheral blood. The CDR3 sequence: CASSSNRGEKLFF. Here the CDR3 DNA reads TGTGCCAGCAGTTCTAACAGGGGTGAAAAACTGTTTTTT.